A single sample gave rise to the 26 T cell receptor beta chains below, sequenced in a study of CD4 and CD8 cells across lung adenocarcinoma regions. TCRdb fed the PCR reads into MiXCR, producing one record per CDR3 protein. This sample has around 20,000 distinct CDR3 sequences, with roughly 56% found just once. The source material was CD8+ T cells from the center of a lung tumor. Receptor source: a female donor with lung adenocarcinoma. The CD4 and CD8 labels of this study may be unreliable.

V is TRBV6-1 and J is TRBJ2-5, with TRBD1 matching over 7 bases. Germline lookup yields CDR1 MNHNS and CDR2 SASEGT. V shed 4 bases and J 2 bases; nucleotides not matched to a gene: 1. This CDR3 is built from 13 residues. The CDR3 sequence: CASSAQGQETQYF. CDR3 bases: TGTGCCAGCAGTGCACAGGGGCAAGAGACCCAGTACTTC.

In its sample, this clonotype was seen a few times. The chain employs TRBV6-1 and TRBJ2-3; 7 bases line up with TRBD1. The CDR3 has 15 residues. The junction had 4 bases not matched to a gene; V was cut back by 4 bases and J by 0 bases. Germline lookup yields CDR1 MNHNS and CDR2 SASEGT. CDR3 coding DNA: TGTGCCAGCAGTGCCAGACAGGGAAGCACAGATACGCAGTATTTT. As protein: CASSARQGSTDTQYF.

This clonotype was recorded a few times. The chain combines TRBV10-1 with TRBJ2-1; 8 positions match TRBD2. The J call is doubtful: the DNA matches TRBJ2-5 better. The length of the CDR3 is 14 residues. Germline V CDR1 and CDR2: WNHNN, SYGVQD (reference sequence). The CDR3 reads CASAGGGTQETQYF. The CDR3 coding sequence is TGCGCCAGCGCTGGCGGGGGGACTCAAGAGACCCAGTACTTC.

This clonotype was counted ten times or more. The chain is built from TRBV12-3 or TRBV12-4 and TRBJ2-7; 7 bases map to TRBD1. V shed 6 bases, J shed 2 bases, and the junction held 4 bases outside the gene matches. The CDR3 totals 13 residues. The CDR3 loop reads CASRITGAYEQYF. Written as DNA, the CDR3 is TGTGCCAGCAGGATTACAGGGGCCTACGAGCAGTACTTC.

In its sample, this clonotype ranks as medium-sized. The rearrangement joins TRBV27 to TRBJ2-3, with 9 bases aligning to TRBD2. Looked up from germline, CDR1 is MNHEY and CDR2 is SMNVEV (reference sequence). Germline trimming cut 7 bases from V and 4 bases from J; bases unmatched to any gene: 9. The CDR3 has 15 amino acids. CDR3 residues: CASTGSGRSADTQYF. Here the CDR3 DNA reads TGTGCCAGCACCGGTAGCGGGAGATCCGCAGATACGCAGTATTTT.

The V gene is TRBV4-1, the J gene TRBJ2-3, with D unclear. There are 16 residues in the CDR3. V was cut by 0 bases and J by 6 bases, with 16 bases left in between. Germline assignment: CDR1 MGHRA and CDR2 YSYEKL. CDR3 bases: TGCGCCAGCAGCCAAGAGGTCGTCGGCTTTATGGATACGCAGTATTTT. This encodes CASSQEVVGFMDTQYF.

The chain is built from TRBV12-3 or TRBV12-4 and TRBJ2-3, with D perhaps matching TRBD1 (6 bases). The J call may be mistaken, given a closer DNA end match to TRBJ2-1. The CDR3 has 17 residues. CDR3 in DNA: TGTGCCAGCAGTCCGTCCGGGACCCAGGGGACCTACAATGAGCAGTTCTTC. It yields the protein CASSPSGTQGTYNEQFF.

Ten or more counts support this clonotype. V and J are TRBV6-5 and TRBJ2-1; D is unresolved. TRBJ2-7 explains the end of the DNA better; the J call may be wrong. This CDR3 region has 14 residues. In germline, CDR1 is MNHEY, CDR2 SVGAGI. The CDR3 nucleotides are TGTGCCAGCAGTTACCTCCGATCCGGGTACGAGCAGTACTTC. Its protein product is CASSYLRSGYEQYF.

This clonotype appeared a few times. A junction boundary mismatches the germline segment, possibly from a read error. V and J are TRBV6-1 and TRBJ2-3; D is uncertain. Germline V gene sequence: CDR1 MNHNS, CDR2 SASEGT. The CDR3 length is 14 residues. CDR3: CASIWSSGAETQYF. Here the CDR3 DNA reads TGTGCCAGCATATGGTCTTCAGGCGCAGAGACGCAGTACTTT.

The rearrangement joins TRBV27 to TRBJ2-1; 10 bases match TRBD2. Trimming cost V 5 bases and J 7 bases; bases outside gene matches: 8. The CDR3 consists of 15 residues. Germline V gene sequence: CDR1 MNHEY, CDR2 SMNVEV (reference sequence). In DNA, the CDR3 is TGTGCCAGCAGTGTCGGACTAGCGGAAAGAAATGAGCAGTTCTTC. Its translation is CASSVGLAERNEQFF.

This clonotype showed up just once. The V gene is TRBV6-1, the J gene TRBJ2-2; 8 bases map to TRBD2. In germline, CDR1 is MNHNS, CDR2 SASEGT. J gave up 8 bases and V 7 bases, and 3 bases lay outside the gene matches. This CDR3 comprises 12 residues. CDR3 in amino acids: CASKRGGGELFF. CDR3 DNA sequence: TGTGCCAGCAAACGGGGGGGAGGGGAGCTGTTTTTT.

The chain employs TRBV10-3 and TRBJ2-1, with D perhaps TRBD1 (8 bases). V lost 6 bases and J lost 7, with 13 bases in between. The CDR3 consists of 13 residues. Germline CDR1 is ENHRY and CDR2 is SYGVKD. CDR3 coding DNA: TGTGCCATCAGCGTACAGGGGGGGAATGAGCAGTTCTTC. It codes for CAISVQGGNEQFF.

This clonotype was seen only a few times. This chain connects TRBV6-2 or TRBV6-3 to TRBJ2-7; 7 bases map to TRBD2. The J segment lost 0 bases and the V segment lost 6 bases, leaving 14 bases of the junction unmatched. The CDR3 contains 17 residues. The germline CDR1 and CDR2 sequences are MNHEY and SVGEGT. The CDR3 here is CASRTGAGGGSSYEQYV. CDR3 nucleotide sequence: TGTGCCAGCAGAACCGGGGCTGGGGGGGGGAGCTCCTACGAGCAGTACGTC.

Many counts were recorded for this clonotype. This chain joins TRBV7-6 and TRBJ2-7, with 7 nucleotides matching TRBD1. Germline V gene sequence: CDR1 SGHVS, CDR2 FNYEAQ. V gave up 4 bases and J gave up 4 bases; unmatched junction bases: 10. This CDR3 is 15 amino acids long. Here the CDR3 DNA reads TGTGCCAGCAGCTACCGAAGAGAACAGGGGTACGAGCAGTACGTC. This codes for CASSYRREQGYEQYV.

This clonotype was seen only a few times. V usage is TRBV7-3 and J usage is TRBJ2-3; the D call may be TRBD1 or TRBD2 (5 bases each). Deletions cut 5 bases from V and 2 bases from J, with 17 bases between. The CDR3 is 16 residues long. CDR1 and CDR2 (germline): SGHTA, FQGTGA. CDR3 region: CASSLTGTRSTDTQYF. The CDR3 DNA reads as TGTGCCAGCAGCCTCACCGGGACGAGGTCCACAGATACGCAGTATTTT.

The table lists this clonotype with many counts. The gene calls are TRBV6-1 and TRBJ2-2; perhaps TRBD2 as D (5 bases). V was cut by 1 base and J by 5 bases, with 8 bases left in between. This CDR3 comprises 14 residues. The germline V gene has CDR1 MNHNS and CDR2 SASEGT. The CDR3 protein is CASSEGGLTGELFF. Here the CDR3 DNA reads TGTGCCAGCAGTGAAGGTGGACTGACCGGGGAGCTGTTTTTT.

The rearrangement uses TRBV4-1 and TRBJ2-5, with a weak D call TRBD1 (5 bases). Near its end, the DNA agrees better with TRBJ2-7, so the J call may be wrong. The CDR3 spans 16 residues. The germline V gene has CDR1 MGHRA and CDR2 YSYEKL. The CDR3 protein is CASSQASSGAHNEQYF. CDR3 nucleotide sequence: TGCGCCAGCAGCCAGGCCTCATCTGGGGCGCACAACGAGCAGTACTTC.

V usage is TRBV6-5 and J usage is TRBJ2-2; 8 nucleotides line up with TRBD1. Germline values: CDR1 MNHEY, CDR2 SVGAGI. The CDR3 covers 16 residues. The ends lost 7 bases at V and 1 base at J; junction bases unmatched: 8. CDR3: CASTFAGTGNTGELFF. In DNA form, the CDR3 reads TGTGCCAGCACTTTCGCCGGGACAGGGAACACCGGGGAGCTGTTTTTT.

The V call is TRBV12-3 or TRBV12-4, the J call TRBJ1-5; D remains ambiguous. The V end lost 3 bases, the J end lost 4 bases, and 7 bases lay between the germline ends. CDR3 length: 13 amino acids. This CDR3 is CASSFNMNQPQHF. The DNA for the CDR3 is TGTGCCAGCAGTTTTAATATGAATCAGCCCCAGCATTTT.

This clonotype has just a few counts. The rearrangement links TRBV7-2 to TRBJ1-1, with D possibly matching TRBD1 (6 bases). Trimming removed 5 bases at V and 8 bases at J, with 15 bases between. Germline assignment: CDR1 SGHTA and CDR2 FQGNSA. The CDR3 runs to 13 residues. CDR3 DNA sequence: TGTGCCAGCAGCGATCAGGGGTTCAAAGAAGCTTTCTTT. As protein: CASSDQGFKEAFF.

This rearrangement joins TRBV5-4 to TRBJ2-1; 8 positions agree with TRBD2. The V gene end was trimmed by 3 bases and the J gene end by 7 bases; junction bases not matched to a gene: 12. The CDR3 length is 16 residues. Germline V gene sequence: CDR1 SGHNT, CDR2 YYREEE (reference sequence). The CDR3 DNA follows: TGTGCCAGCAGCTCAGATCTAGCGGGTCAGGGGAATGAGCAGTTCTTC. This translates into CASSSDLAGQGNEQFF.

This clonotype was found a few times. V and J are TRBV5-1 and TRBJ2-2; D possibly corresponds to TRBD2 (5 bases). V gave up 0 bases and J gave up 0 bases, with 12 bases separating them. From germline, CDR1 is SGHRS and CDR2 YFSETQ. CDR3 length equals 17 residues. This CDR3 is CASSLAGGRPNTGELFF. The CDR3 DNA follows: TGCGCCAGCAGCTTGGCCGGAGGCAGACCGAACACCGGGGAGCTGTTTTTT.

This clonotype turned up a few times. CDR3 region: CASKLRTGRNEQFF. CDR3 nucleotides: TGTGCCAGCAAGCTAAGGACGGGAAGGAATGAGCAGTTCTTC. The chain uses TRBV12-3 or TRBV12-4 and TRBJ2-1; maybe TRBD2 (5 bases). The CDR3 length is 14 residues. V lost 7 bases and J 7 bases, leaving 17 bases between the germline ends.

V and J are TRBV25-1 and TRBJ2-5, with 9 bases matching TRBD1. V was clipped by 5 bases and J by 3 bases; unmatched bases: 4. The CDR3 is made up of 14 amino acids. Germline-derived CDR1 and CDR2 are MGHDK and SYGVNS. DNA for the CDR3: TGTGCCAGCAGTTCGACAGGGGGTAAAGAGACCCAGTACTTC. As protein: CASSSTGGKETQYF.

This clonotype was recorded a few times. The CDR3 coding sequence is TGTGCCAGCAGCTTAGCGGTCCCACATGGGACCGGGGAGCTGTTTTTT. It yields the protein CASSLAVPHGTGELFF. This rearrangement joins TRBV11-1 to TRBJ2-2; D is uncertain. Germline-derived CDR1 and CDR2 are SGHAT and FQDESV (reference sequence). This CDR3 has 16 amino acids. V was clipped by 0 bases and J by 5 bases, with 13 bases between them.

This clonotype occurred a few times. The gene calls are TRBV5-1 and TRBJ2-1; the D is unclear. The V gene's germline CDR1 is SGHRS and CDR2 YFSETQ. This CDR3 is built from 13 residues. The ends were cut back, 0 bases at V and 4 bases at J, with 5 bases in the middle. The CDR3 loop reads CASSLGQYNEQFF. CDR3 nucleotide sequence: TGCGCCAGCAGCTTGGGGCAGTACAATGAGCAGTTCTTC. The variable domain in full, completed from reference TRBV5-1 and TRBJ2-1, reads KAGVTQTPRYLIKTRGQQVTLSCSPISGHRSVSWYQQTPGQGLQFLFEYFSETQRNKGNFPGRFSGRQFSNSRSEMNVSTLELGDSALYLCASSLGQYNEQFFGPGTRLTVL.